Included here is one T cell receptor beta chain sequence, with context. Source study methods: Cell counts per sample came from amplifying reference gene primers. Method: immunoSEQ multiplex PCR; TCRdb's copy keeps in-frame clones and lacks some. Clone size and the V and J calls come from that table; the DNA yielded D and trimming. The table shows about 72,000 clones, with roughly 83% occurring only once. The sample is drawn from a study of blood T cell repertoires in COVID-19. Study background: The United States, Italy and Spain provided the acute and convalescent COVID-19 samples. The analysed material was cDNA or gDNA that came from T cells, B-cell-depleted T cells, or PBMCs.

This TCR was sampled from a woman of 80 years or more with acute or convalescent COVID-19. Source material: peripheral blood.

CDR3 nucleotide sequence: TGTGCCAGCAGCCAAGGTACAGGATCTGGCTACACCTTC. Its translation: CASSQGTGSGYTF. The V call is TRBV4-2, the J call TRBJ1-2; D might be TRBD1 (5 bases). The V end was cut by 1 base, the J end by 7 bases, with 10 bases between. The CDR3 is 13 residues long. The germline CDR1 and CDR2 sequences are LGHNA and YNFKEQ.